The 5 T cell receptor beta chains reported below all come from one sample, sequenced in a study of early T cells in non-severe SARS-CoV-2 infection. TCRdb used MiXCR to reprocess the 5' RACE reads, holding one entry per CDR3 protein. The profile shows about 49,000 distinct CDR3 sequences, roughly 12% of them singletons. Sequences were obtained from whole blood. These TCRs come from an adult who was a healthcare worker with PCR-confirmed SARS-CoV-2 infection or an uninfected control (not recorded which).

The table lists this clonotype with many counts. The chain is built from TRBV29-1 and TRBJ1-1; D may be TRBD1 (6 bases). Between the trimmed V and J ends, which lost 2 bases and 5 bases, there was a span of 12 bases. Germline lookup yields CDR1 SQVTM and CDR2 ANQGSEA. The CDR3 contains 13 residues. CDR3 residues: CSVELRGGTEAFF. CDR3 coding DNA: TGCAGCGTTGAATTAAGGGGGGGAACTGAAGCTTTCTTT.

V and J are TRBV9 and TRBJ2-3; D may match TRBD1 or TRBD2 (5 bases each). Trimming cost V 2 bases and J 4 bases, with 14 bases left between them. Germline CDR1 is SGDLS and CDR2 is YYNGEE. The CDR3 is made up of 15 amino acids. In DNA form, the CDR3 reads TGTGCCAGCAGCGTCTCAGGGAATAGCGCAGATACGCAGTATTTT. It translates to CASSVSGNSADTQYF. Combining the CDR3 with reference TRBV9 and TRBJ2-3 gives the whole variable domain DSGVTQTPKHLITATGQRVTLRCSPRSGDLSVYWYQQSLDQGLQFLIQYYNGEERAKGNILERFSAQQFPDLHSELNLSSLELGDSALYFCASSVSGNSADTQYFGPGTRLTVL.

This clonotype was seen many times. The chain links TRBV12-3 or TRBV12-4 to TRBJ2-5; D unresolved. V was shortened by 1 base and J by 2 bases, with 5 bases between the two germline ends. The CDR3 loop spans 13 amino acids. Here the CDR3 DNA reads TGTGCCAGCAGTTTAGACGGGCAAGAGACCCAGTACTTC. It translates to CASSLDGQETQYF.

This clonotype has a count of ten or more. The rearrangement uses TRBV7-9 and TRBJ2-3, with TRBD1 as a possible D gene (5 bases). CDR1 and CDR2 (germline): SEHNR, FQNEAQ (reference sequence). The CDR3 has 17 amino acids. Trimming removed 5 bases at V and 4 bases at J, with 22 bases between. The CDR3 nucleotides are TGTGCCAGCAGCCCACCGGAGTTAGGGGCAGTGTCAGATACGCAGTATTTT. The encoded protein is CASSPPELGAVSDTQYF.

The genes are TRBV11-2 and TRBJ2-7; tentatively, D is TRBD1 (6 bases). Germline assignment: CDR1 SGHAT and CDR2 FQNNGV. V was cut by 0 bases and J by 6 bases, with 12 bases left in between. The CDR3 is 14 amino acids. In nucleotides, the CDR3 is TGTGCCAGCAGCTTAGACTGGGGGCCGATCGAGCAGTACTTC. Protein product: CASSLDWGPIEQYF. Supplemented by reference TRBV11-2 and TRBJ2-7, the full variable domain reads EAGVAQSPRYKIIEKRQSVAFWCNPISGHATLYWYQQILGQGPKLLIQFQNNGVVDDSQLPKDRFSAERLKGVDSTLKIQPAKLEDSAVYLCASSLDWGPIEQYFGPGTRLTVT.